This TCR beta chain was obtained from a study of regulatory T cells in long-lasting Graves disease. This clonotype was seen at least ten times. Combining iRepertoire HTBI primers with Arm-PCR of CDR3 regions, the authors built TCR beta libraries. TCRdb redid the calling of the multiplex PCR reads with MiXCR, one entry per CDR3 protein. The repertoire includes roughly 490,000 distinct CDR3 sequences, 20% to 25% of them detected once, and around 13% sits in the top ten. V lost 0 bases and J lost 0, with 8 bases in between. The CDR3 has 15 residues. Germline V lookup: CDR1 SGHTA, CDR2 FQGNSA. Documented time point: persistent/refractory GD, antithyroid drugs over 5 years with positive TRAb. PBMCs provided the RNA from which the TCR library was made.

This sequence was found in a female donor with Graves disease. The rearrangement uses TRBV7-2 and TRBJ1-1; D is ambiguous. Sequenced here: peripheral blood mononuclear cells (PBMCs), sampled when the disease was refractory, from a patient treated with antithyroid drugs. CDR3 amino acids: CASSLAPGMNTEAFF. CDR3 sequence (DNA): TGTGCCAGCAGCTTAGCGCCAGGCATGAACACTGAAGCTTTCTTT.